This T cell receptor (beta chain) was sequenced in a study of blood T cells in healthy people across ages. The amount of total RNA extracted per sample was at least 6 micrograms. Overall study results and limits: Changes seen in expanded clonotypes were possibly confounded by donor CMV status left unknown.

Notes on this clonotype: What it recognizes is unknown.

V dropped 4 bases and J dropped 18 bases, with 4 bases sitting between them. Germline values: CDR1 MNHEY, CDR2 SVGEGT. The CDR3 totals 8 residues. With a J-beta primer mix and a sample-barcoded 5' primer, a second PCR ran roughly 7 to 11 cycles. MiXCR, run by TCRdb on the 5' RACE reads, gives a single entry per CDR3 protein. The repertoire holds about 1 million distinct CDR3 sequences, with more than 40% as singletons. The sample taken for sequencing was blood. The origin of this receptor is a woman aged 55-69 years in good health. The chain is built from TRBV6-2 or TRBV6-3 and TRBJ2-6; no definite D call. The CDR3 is CASSFRTF. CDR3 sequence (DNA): TGTGCCAGCAGTTTCAGGACTTTC.